The source of this TCR beta chain is a study of post-analysis software for immune sequencing data. Presence of unique molecular identifiers characterized the TCR beta cDNA libraries. TCRdb used MiXCR to reprocess the PCR reads, holding one entry per CDR3 protein. The sample lists some 800,000 distinct CDR3 sequences, roughly 46% seen once, with roughly 5% in the top ten. The study, taken as a whole, reports: TRBV segments more frequent in patients than in controls numbered five and included TRBV5-6, TRBV5-1 and TRBV20-1. Samples made in the same batch grouped tightly together by F measure.

In its sample, this clonotype was seen a few times. The antigen remains unidentified. The V end was cut by 1 base, the J end by 6 bases, with 5 bases between. Germline lookup yields CDR1 SGHDN and CDR2 FVKESK. The CDR3 totals 12 residues. Sequencing was performed on blood. The chain has TRBV14 and TRBJ2-3; no reliable D call. The sequence derives from a girl aged 5-17 years with multiple sclerosis. The CDR3 DNA reads as TGTGCCAGCAGCCAAGCCCCCGATACGCAGTATTTT. Protein sequence: CASSQAPDTQYF.